This T cell receptor beta chain was identified in a study of blood T cell repertoires in COVID-19. As for the study in general: The origin of the acute and convalescent COVID-19 samples was the United States, Italy and Spain. The analysed material was cDNA or gDNA that came from T cells, B-cell-depleted T cells, or PBMCs.

How the authors handled the data: Cell counts per sample came from amplifying reference gene primers. TCRdb's copy holds only in-frame clones and misses some; the assay was immunoSEQ multiplex PCR. V and J calls and clone size come straight from that table; D and trimming were deduced from the DNA. The data contain hundreds of thousands of clones, around 86% of them singletons. This CDR3 has 13 residues. In germline, CDR1 is LNHDA, CDR2 SQIVND (reference sequence). Trimming cost V 4 bases and J 5 bases, with 11 bases left between them. The receptor was derived from a woman aged 25 to 45 who had recovered from COVID-19. The genes are TRBV19 and TRBJ2-5; D unclear. The specimen was peripheral blood. This CDR3 reads CASSTSTSETQYF. CDR3 coding DNA: TGTGCCAGTAGTACCTCTACTTCGGAGACCCAGTACTTC.